The clone carrying this T cell receptor beta chain was counted once. CDR1 is MNHEY, CDR2 SMNVEV, per germline (reference sequence). This CDR3 spans 14 amino acids. V was trimmed by 1 base and J by 4 bases, leaving 8 bases between them. Libraries were prepared by immunoSEQ multiplex PCR; TCRdb keeps only in-frame clonotypes and omits some of them. The table has around 70,000 clones, about 92% seen once. At least one anti-epileptic drug was given before surgery. This entry is derived from a study of brain T cells in children with intractable seizures. Source: peripheral blood, taken at surgery. V and J are TRBV27 and TRBJ2-1, with D perhaps matching TRBD1 (5 bases). The clonotype comes from a boy under three years old with tuberous sclerosis and intractable seizures. The CDR3 bases are TGTGCCAGCAGTTTATTTCGACAGTACAATGAGCAGTTCTTC. It translates to CASSLFRQYNEQFF.